A selection of T cell receptor beta chains follows, all from one sample in a study of CD8 T cells in Susac syndrome. TCRdb re-analysed the immunoSEQ multiplex PCR reads in MiXCR, keeping a single row per CDR3 protein. The sample gives 200,000 to 250,000 distinct CDR3 sequences, more than 85% of which show up once; approximately 0.13% is in the top ten. Material: CD8+ T cells from PBMCs. These receptors were taken from a human donor with multiple sclerosis. CDR3s include the opening cysteine and the closing phenylalanine or tryptophan. D genes are given only for firm matches. Some rows mark clone size as missing; the rest say once, few, many or name a class of expanded clone.

>NA|TRBD1|15|TRBV13|TRBJ1-2
CASSSRGQGDYGYTF
TGTGCCAGCAGCTCCAGGGGACAGGGCGACTATGGCTACACCTTC
>NA|TRBD1|16|TRBV24-1|TRBJ1-4
CATSDGQGTTNEKLFF
TGTGCCACCAGTGATGGACAGGGGACAACTAATGAAAAACTGTTTTTT
>NA|NA|15|TRBV27|TRBJ2-5
CASSPGLTLQETQYF
TGTGCCAGCAGTCCGGGACTTACGCTACAAGAGACCCAGTACTTC
>NA|TRBD2|15|TRBV9|TRBJ2-5
CASSESGSSIETQYF
TGTGCCAGCAGCGAGAGCGGGAGCAGTATTGAGACCCAGTACTTC
>NA|NA|13|TRBV12-3/TRBV12-4|TRBJ2-7
CASSSGAIYEQYF
TGTGCCAGCAGTTCAGGCGCGATCTACGAGCAGTACTTC
>once|NA|14|TRBV12-3/TRBV12-4|TRBJ2-5
CASSFGLYQETQYF
TGTGCCAGCAGTTTCGGGTTGTACCAAGAGACCCAGTACTTC
>NA|NA|14|TRBV7-9|TRBJ1-4
CASRMGGGDEKLFF
TGTGCCAGCAGAATGGGAGGCGGGGATGAAAAACTGTTTTTT
>NA|NA|15|TRBV11-2|TRBJ2-5
CASSLAAGWLETQYF
TGTGCCAGCAGCCTAGCCGCAGGGTGGCTAGAGACCCAGTACTTC
>NA|TRBD2|13|TRBV6-2/TRBV6-3|TRBJ2-7
CASGGLADYEQYF
TGTGCCAGCGGGGGACTAGCAGACTACGAGCAGTACTTC
>NA|NA|14|TRBV4-2|TRBJ2-7
CASSPGMGHYEQYF
TGTGCCAGCAGCCCCGGGATGGGACACTACGAGCAGTACTTC
>once|TRBD1|15|TRBV4-1|TRBJ2-7
CASSPRGTGAYEQYF
TGCGCCAGCAGCCCTCGGGGGACAGGGGCCTACGAGCAGTACTTC
>NA|NA|15|TRBV15|TRBJ1-2
CATSPDLGQAYGYTF
TGTGCCACCAGCCCCGACTTAGGGCAGGCCTATGGCTACACCTTC
>NA|NA|13|TRBV27|TRBJ1-5
CASSPTRNQPQHF
TGTGCCAGCTCCCCCACCCGGAATCAGCCCCAGCATTTT
>NA|NA|15|TRBV4-1|TRBJ2-1
CASSQVPGLYNEQFF
TGCGCCAGCAGCCAAGTCCCAGGTTTGTACAATGAGCAGTTCTTC
>NA|TRBD2|14|TRBV6-2/TRBV6-3|TRBJ2-1
CASTWASGYNEQFF
TGTGCCAGCACATGGGCTAGCGGCTACAATGAGCAGTTCTTC
>once|NA|17|TRBV7-2|TRBJ1-6
CASTVFGGPFYNSPLHF
TGTGCCAGCACCGTGTTTGGGGGACCATTTTATAATTCACCCCTCCACTTT
>NA|NA|14|TRBV9|TRBJ1-1
CASSVVRGFTEAFF
TGTGCCAGCAGCGTAGTAAGGGGCTTTACTGAAGCTTTCTTT
>NA|NA|16|TRBV5-6|TRBJ1-1
CASSWKGRGLNTEAFF
TGTGCCAGCAGCTGGAAGGGGCGGGGGCTGAACACTGAAGCTTTCTTT
>NA|NA|13|TRBV19|TRBJ1-1
CASSISVGTEAFF
TGTGCCAGTAGTATATCCGTAGGCACTGAAGCTTTCTTT
>NA|NA|13|TRBV25-1|TRBJ2-3
CASSDYFLDTQYF
TGTGCCAGCAGTGACTATTTTCTAGATACGCAGTATTTT
>NA|NA|15|TRBV4-3|TRBJ1-4
CASSQDGQGNEKLFF
TGCGCCAGCAGCCAAGATGGGCAGGGCAATGAAAAACTGTTTTTT
>NA|NA|15|TRBV19|TRBJ2-7
CASSITTLSRYEQYF
TGTGCCAGTAGTATTACAACCCTGTCTCGTTACGAGCAGTACTTC
>NA|NA|13|TRBV30|TRBJ1-2
CAWRGGGSYGYTF
TGTGCCTGGAGAGGGGGAGGTAGCTATGGCTACACCTTC
>NA|NA|12|TRBV7-9|TRBJ1-4
CASSSWGGKLFF
TGTGCCAGCAGCTCGTGGGGGGGGAAACTGTTTTTT
>NA|TRBD1|15|TRBV7-9|TRBJ1-2
CASSLGAQGPDGYTF
TGTGCCAGCAGCTTAGGGGCACAGGGGCCGGACGGCTACACCTTC
>NA|TRBD2|18|TRBV27|TRBJ2-1
CASSLLSGGALSYNEQFF
TGTGCCAGCAGTTTACTCAGCGGGGGGGCCCTCTCCTACAATGAGCAGTTCTTC
>once|TRBD1|17|TRBV6-2/TRBV6-3|TRBJ1-2
CASSSGTGGAFDYGYTF
TGTGCCAGCAGTTCCGGGACAGGGGGCGCGTTCGACTATGGCTACACCTTC
>NA|NA|13|TRBV6-5|TRBJ1-1
CASSYSEGAEAFF
TGTGCCAGCAGTTACTCGGAGGGAGCTGAAGCTTTCTTT
>NA|NA|12|TRBV4-2|TRBJ2-7
CASSGRGKEQYF
TGTGCCAGCAGTGGAAGGGGGAAGGAGCAGTACTTC
>NA|NA|15|TRBV27|TRBJ1-1
CASSLGGSGVTEAFF
TGTGCCAGCAGTTTAGGGGGGAGCGGGGTCACTGAAGCTTTCTTT
>NA|NA|15|TRBV27|TRBJ1-1
CASSLLSGRDGEAFF
TGTGCCAGCAGTTTATTATCGGGACGGGACGGTGAAGCTTTCTTT
>NA|NA|15|TRBV7-2|TRBJ2-7
CASSSPTILPYEQYF
TGTGCCAGCAGCTCACCTACTATCCTACCCTACGAGCAGTACTTC
>NA|NA|17|TRBV12-3/TRBV12-4|TRBJ2-2
CASSISQRTRGTGELFF
TGTGCCAGCAGTATCTCCCAGAGGACGAGGGGCACCGGGGAGCTGTTTTTT
>NA|NA|16|TRBV10-2|TRBJ2-5
CASSEAGSGLGETQYF
TGCGCCAGCAGTGAGGCTGGGTCCGGACTGGGGGAGACCCAGTACTTC
>NA|NA|16|TRBV9|TRBJ2-3
CASSVSLFSSTDTQYF
TGTGCCAGCAGCGTCTCTCTCTTCTCTAGCACAGATACGCAGTATTTT
>NA|NA|12|TRBV12-3/TRBV12-4|TRBJ2-2
CASSFDRLELFF
TGTGCCAGCAGTTTCGACAGGCTTGAGCTGTTTTTT
>NA|NA|12|TRBV6-1|TRBJ1-1
CASSGEDTEAFF
TGTGCCAGCAGTGGTGAAGACACTGAAGCTTTCTTT
>NA|TRBD1|15|TRBV4-3|TRBJ2-4
CASSQGSGGENIQYF
TGCGCCAGCAGCCAAGGGTCAGGGGGAGAAAACATTCAGTACTTC
>NA|TRBD1|17|TRBV5-5|TRBJ2-5
CASSLDPIGQGGETQYF
TGTGCCAGCAGCTTGGATCCTATCGGACAGGGCGGGGAGACCCAGTACTTC
>NA|TRBD1|16|TRBV19|TRBJ1-1
CASRITGGVMNTEAFF
TGTGCCAGTAGGATCACAGGGGGTGTCATGAACACTGAAGCTTTCTTT